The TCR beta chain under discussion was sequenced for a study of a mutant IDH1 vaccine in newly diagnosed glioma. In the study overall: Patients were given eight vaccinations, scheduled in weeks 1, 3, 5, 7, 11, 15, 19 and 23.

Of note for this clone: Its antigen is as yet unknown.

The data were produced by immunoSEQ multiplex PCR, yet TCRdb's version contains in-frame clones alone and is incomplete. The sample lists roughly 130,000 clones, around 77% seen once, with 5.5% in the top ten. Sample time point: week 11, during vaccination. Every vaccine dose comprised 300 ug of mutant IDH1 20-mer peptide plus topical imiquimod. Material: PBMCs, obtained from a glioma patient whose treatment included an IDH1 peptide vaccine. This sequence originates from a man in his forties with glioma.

The CDR3 nucleotides read TGTGCCAGCAGTTTAATAGCCACCGGCTCTGGAAACACCATATATTTT. This sequence encodes CASSLIATGSGNTIYF. This rearrangement joins TRBV28 to TRBJ1-3, with no clear D. The CDR3 is made up of 16 amino acids. The V end was cut by 2 bases, the J end by 0 bases, with 11 bases between. Germline V gene sequence: CDR1 MDHEN, CDR2 SYDVKM.